These T cell receptor beta chains were read from a single sample in a study of Graves' ophthalmopathy and Graves' hyperthyroidism. TCRdb used MiXCR to reprocess the multiplex PCR reads, holding one entry per CDR3 protein. This table has approximately 480,000 distinct CDR3 sequences, over 13% appearing once. Input material: blood. The receptors here all came from a woman younger than 45 with Graves' ophthalmopathy. The CDR3 runs from the conserved cysteine through the conserved F or W. The D gene is left open where the match is weak. Some rows mark clone size as missing; the rest say once, few, many or name a class of expanded clone.

clone_size	d_call	v_call	j_call	cdr3_nt	cdr3_aa
few	TRBD1	TRBV6-1	TRBJ1-1	TGTGCCAGCGGGACAGGGGGGGGGAACACTGAAGCTTTCTTT	CASGTGGGNTEAFF
NA	NA	TRBV6-1	TRBJ2-7	TGTGCCATCAGTGGTGGCGGGTCCGAGCAGTACTTC	CAISGGGSEQYF
NA	NA	TRBV30	TRBJ1-1	TGTGCCTGGAGTGGTGGCGAGAAGAGCACTGAAGCTTTCTTT	CAWSGGEKSTEAFF
many	NA	TRBV2	TRBJ2-2	TGTGCCAGCAGTGAAGTCAGCAGGGGTAGCGGGGAGCTGTTTTTT	CASSEVSRGSGELFF
few	NA	TRBV28	TRBJ2-2	TGTGCCAGCGGACCCCGCACCGGGGAGCTGTTTTTT	CASGPRTGELFF
NA	NA	TRBV10-3	TRBJ1-2	TGTGCCATCAGTGAGGATCGGGACACCTATGGCTACACCTTC	CAISEDRDTYGYTF
NA	NA	TRBV6-1	TRBJ2-7	TGTGCCAGCAGTGAATTGAGGGGCTATGACGAGCAGTACTTC	CASSELRGYDEQYF
many	NA	TRBV15	TRBJ1-5	TGTGCCACCAGCAGAGAGGGGGGTGCGGATCAGCCCCAGCATTTT	CATSREGGADQPQHF
few	NA	TRBV2	TRBJ2-1	TGTGCCAGCCTCGACAAGAGCTCCTACAATGAGCAGTTCTTC	CASLDKSSYNEQFF
NA	TRBD2	TRBV7-2	TRBJ2-2	TGTGCCAGCAGCTTAGTACTAGCGGCCGGGGAGCTGTTTTTT	CASSLVLAAGELFF
few	NA	TRBV12-3/TRBV12-4	TRBJ1-1	TGTGCCAGCAACACCTTTTCGGGCACCCAGGCCACTGAAGCTTTCTTT	CASNTFSGTQATEAFF
many	TRBD2	TRBV11-3	TRBJ2-7	TGTGCCAGCAGCTTGAGGACTAGCGGCCCTCCGGGAGAGCAGTACTTC	CASSLRTSGPPGEQYF
few	NA	TRBV3-1	TRBJ1-5	TGTGCCAGCAGCCAAGGAGAGCGCTATCAGCCCCAGCATTTT	CASSQGERYQPQHF
many	NA	TRBV3-1	TRBJ1-6	TGTGCCAGCAGCCAAAGGCGACGCTCCTATAATTCACCCCTCCACTTT	CASSQRRRSYNSPLHF
NA	NA	TRBV30	TRBJ1-2	TGTGCCTGGAGCGGGCCCAGCAATGGGTATGGCTACACCTTC	CAWSGPSNGYGYTF
many	NA	TRBV4-1	TRBJ2-2	TGCGCCAGCAGCCAAGACGGAAGGGGCTTTGTGGCCGGGGAGCTGTTTTTT	CASSQDGRGFVAGELFF
few	NA	TRBV9	TRBJ2-5	TGTGCCAGCAGCGCCGGACCGTCACAAGAGACCCAGTACTTC	CASSAGPSQETQYF